This entry lists 13 T cell receptor beta chains sequenced from one sample in a study of shared clonotypes between healthy human individuals. Repertoires were generated with immunoSEQ multiplex PCR, while TCRdb's copy carries only in-frame clones and drops some. Of approximately 1,500,000 clones listed, 98% are singletons. Specimen: naive CD4+ T cells sorted from blood. Subset here: CD45RA+ positively selected. The receptors here all came from a man between 25 and 39 years old in good health.

The gene calls are TRBV11-2 and TRBJ2-1; D is possibly TRBD2 (6 bases). There are 16 residues in the CDR3. V lost 1 base and J 8 bases, leaving 18 bases between the germline ends. Looked up from germline, CDR1 is SGHAT and CDR2 is FQNNGV. The CDR3 sequence: CASSLVGGVRTYEQFF. Written as DNA, the CDR3 is TGTGCCAGCAGCTTAGTGGGAGGCGTGCGGACCTATGAGCAGTTCTTC.

V usage is TRBV9 and J usage is TRBJ1-3; 7 nucleotides match TRBD1. CDR3 size: 16 residues. With 4 bases clipped from V and 2 bases from J, the junction kept 9 bases outside the gene matches. Germline-derived CDR1 and CDR2 are SGDLS and YYNGEE. CDR3 sequence (DNA): TGTGCCAGCAGCCTCAGGGGGGACAAGGCTGGAAACACCATATATTTT. Translated, it gives CASSLRGDKAGNTIYF.

The chain joins TRBV19 to TRBJ2-7, with 7 bases aligning to TRBD2. J gave up 4 bases and V 5 bases, and 5 bases lay outside the gene matches. This CDR3 has 13 amino acids. Germline V lookup: CDR1 LNHDA, CDR2 SQIVND (reference sequence). Written as DNA, the CDR3 is TGTGCCAGTAGTGCCAGCGGGACTTACGAGCAGTACTTC. Translated: CASSASGTYEQYF.

This chain joins TRBV4-2 and TRBJ2-3; 10 bases are a match to TRBD2. Trimming removed 6 bases from V and 3 bases from J; junction bases left unmatched: 6. The germline V gene has CDR1 LGHNA and CDR2 YNFKEQ. The CDR3 contains 15 residues. The CDR3: CASRETSGTTDTQYF. The CDR3, as DNA: TGTGCCAGCAGGGAAACTAGCGGGACGACAGATACGCAGTATTTT.

This sequence joins TRBV27 and TRBJ2-5; 7 bases fit TRBD1. This CDR3 spans 14 amino acids. Germline trimming cut 5 bases from V and 4 bases from J; bases unmatched to any gene: 7. The germline V gene encodes CDR1 MNHEY and CDR2 SMNVEV (reference sequence). CDR3 sequence (DNA): TGTGCCAGCAGTAGGACAGGTCGGGGAGAGACCCAGTACTTC. This encodes CASSRTGRGETQYF.

J is TRBJ2-1 and V is TRBV2; TRBD1 matches at 9 bases. The CDR3 contains 16 residues. Germline CDR1 SNHLY, CDR2 FYNNEI. The ends lost 2 bases at V and 5 bases at J; junction bases unmatched: 7. This CDR3 reads CASSETGTGRNNEQFF. For the CDR3, the DNA is TGTGCCAGCAGTGAAACCGGGACAGGGAGGAACAATGAGCAGTTCTTC. Complete variable domain (other parts from reference TRBV2 and TRBJ2-1): EPEVTQTPSHQVTQMGQEVILRCVPISNHLYFYWYRQILGQKVEFLVSFYNNEISEKSEIFDDQFSVERPDGSNFTLKIRSTKLEDSAMYFCASSETGTGRNNEQFFGPGTRLTVL.

The chain has TRBV27 and TRBJ1-4; 10 bases map to TRBD1. The CDR3 runs to 15 residues. CDR1 is MNHEY and CDR2 is SMNVEV in the germline V gene (reference sequence). The V and J ends lost 8 bases and 8 bases, in that order; junction bases with no gene match: 11. CDR3 nucleotides: TGTGCCAGCCGAACACCCGGGACAGGGGACGAAAAACTGTTTTTT. Translating it yields CASRTPGTGDEKLFF. Full variable domain (remainder filled in from reference TRBV27 and TRBJ1-4): EAQVTQNPRYLITVTGKKLTVTCSQNMNHEYMSWYRQDPGLGLRQIYYSMNVEVTDKGDVPEGYKVSRKEKRNFPLILESPSPNQTSLYFCASRTPGTGDEKLFFGSGTQLSVL.

This clone appeared a single time. The chain joins TRBV5-6 to TRBJ2-3; D ambiguous. Germline V CDR1 and CDR2: SGHDT, YYEEEE. CDR3 length: 14 residues. Trimming stripped 0 bases from V and 0 bases from J, with 5 bases between. This chain's CDR3 is CASSLGSSTDTQYF. The CDR3, as DNA: TGTGCCAGCAGCTTGGGATCCAGCACAGATACGCAGTATTTT.

The count of this clone is one. The chain has TRBV27 and TRBJ2-5, with no clear D. Germline CDR1 is MNHEY and CDR2 is SMNVEV (reference sequence). The CDR3 extends over 15 amino acids. Trimming pared 7 bases from V and 5 bases from J, leaving 20 bases between. The CDR3 protein is CASNPRPLPWETQYF. The CDR3 DNA follows: TGTGCCAGCAACCCGCGCCCATTGCCTTGGGAGACCCAGTACTTC.

The chain is built from TRBV27 and TRBJ2-5, with TRBD1 identical over 8 bases. V lost 3 bases to trimming and J lost 5 bases; unmatched junction nucleotides: 8. Germline loops: CDR1 MNHEY, CDR2 SMNVEV (reference sequence). CDR3 size: 15 residues. This CDR3 reads CASSFTAGGWETQYF. CDR3 in DNA: TGTGCCAGCAGTTTTACGGCAGGGGGCTGGGAGACCCAGTACTTC.

J is TRBJ2-1 and V is TRBV7-9, with TRBD1 as a possible D gene (5 bases). The germline V gene encodes CDR1 SEHNR and CDR2 FQNEAQ (reference sequence). Trimming pared 3 bases from V and 9 bases from J, leaving 21 bases between. This CDR3 has 16 residues. The CDR3 bases are TGTGCCAGCAGCTTCAACTTAGTCGGTGGAGACAGTGAGCAGTTCTTC. It yields the protein CASSFNLVGGDSEQFF.

Note on this clone: Other DNA sequences from this sample encode an identical CDR3 as well. The rearrangement joins TRBV5-4 to TRBJ2-1, with TRBD2 as a possible D gene (5 bases). Germline V gene sequence: CDR1 SGHNT, CDR2 YYREEE (reference sequence). V lost 1 base and J 10 bases, leaving 6 bases between the germline ends. The CDR3 spans 11 residues. In DNA, the CDR3 is TGTGCCAGCAGCTTGCGGGGAGAGCAGTTCTTC. It translates to CASSLRGEQFF.

This clone was seen a single time. This chain connects TRBV28 to TRBJ2-7, with 10 bases lining up with TRBD1. In germline, CDR1 is MDHEN, CDR2 SYDVKM. The CDR3 has 13 amino acids. J was trimmed by 2 bases and V by 9 bases; bases with no gene match: 4. The CDR3 sequence is CASRQGATYEQYF. CDR3 in DNA: TGTGCCAGTCGACAGGGGGCCACCTACGAGCAGTACTTC.